This is a list of T cell receptor beta chains from one sample in a study of T cells in localized non-small cell lung cancer. Libraries were prepared by immunoSEQ multiplex PCR; TCRdb keeps only in-frame clonotypes and omits some of them. The data show around 30,000 clones, with roughly three quarters seen just once and roughly 31% held by the top ten. Specimen: peripheral blood, collected before any cancer treatment. These receptors came from a male donor at least 60 years old with stage II squamous cell lung carcinoma. Both conserved end residues are part of each CDR3. A D gene is named only where the DNA matches it firmly. Size tells how often a clone was seen (once, few, many) or the class of an expanded clone, and some rows leave it out.

j_gene: TRBJ2-1
abundance: .
v_gene: TRBV5-1
d_gene: .
len: 13
CDR3aa: CASSRGLLNEQFF
CDR3nt: TGCGCCAGCAGCCGGGGACTTCTCAATGAGCAGTTCTTC

j_gene: TRBJ1-5
abundance: .
v_gene: TRBV28
d_gene: .
len: 14
CDR3aa: CASGNSGPGQPQHF
CDR3nt: TGTGCCAGCGGAAACTCAGGGCCAGGGCAGCCCCAGCATTTT

j_gene: TRBJ2-5
abundance: .
v_gene: TRBV4-2
d_gene: TRBD2
len: 18
CDR3aa: CASSQVGLAGKGSETQYF
CDR3nt: TGTGCCAGCAGCCAAGTCGGCCTAGCGGGAAAGGGGTCGGAGACCCAGTACTTC

j_gene: TRBJ1-2
abundance: .
v_gene: TRBV19
d_gene: .
len: 11
CDR3aa: CASQTGYGYTF
CDR3nt: TGTGCCAGTCAAACCGGTTATGGCTACACCTTC

j_gene: TRBJ1-2
abundance: many
v_gene: TRBV5-6
d_gene: .
len: 16
CDR3aa: CASTPSGLYDPNGYTF
CDR3nt: TGTGCCAGCACCCCATCCGGACTGTACGACCCAAATGGCTACACCTTC

j_gene: TRBJ2-1
abundance: .
v_gene: TRBV19
d_gene: TRBD1
len: 16
CDR3aa: CASSSGTGGPHNEQFF
CDR3nt: TGTGCCAGTAGTTCGGGGACAGGGGGTCCCCACAATGAGCAGTTCTTC

j_gene: TRBJ1-5
abundance: once
v_gene: TRBV11-1
d_gene: .
len: 15
CDR3aa: CASSLGPGSNQPQHF
CDR3nt: TGTGCCAGCAGCTTGGGGCCAGGGAGCAATCAGCCCCAGCATTTT

j_gene: TRBJ2-2
abundance: once
v_gene: TRBV2
d_gene: .
len: 14
CDR3aa: CASSVAVPTGELFF
CDR3nt: TGTGCCAGCAGTGTAGCGGTACCGACCGGGGAGCTGTTTTTT

j_gene: TRBJ2-5
abundance: .
v_gene: TRBV19
d_gene: TRBD2
len: 16
CDR3aa: CASSISSGNVRETQYF
CDR3nt: TGTGCCAGTAGTATCAGTAGCGGGAACGTACGGGAGACCCAGTACTTC

j_gene: TRBJ2-7
abundance: .
v_gene: TRBV30
d_gene: .
len: 12
CDR3aa: CARGGGTYEQYF
CDR3nt: TGTGCCCGAGGAGGGGGGACCTACGAGCAGTACTTC

j_gene: TRBJ2-2
abundance: few
v_gene: TRBV5-1
d_gene: TRBD2
len: 18
CDR3aa: CASSLESGGGSYTGELFF
CDR3nt: TGCGCCAGCAGCTTGGAATCTGGCGGGGGGTCCTACACCGGGGAGCTGTTTTTT

j_gene: TRBJ1-1
abundance: .
v_gene: TRBV9
d_gene: .
len: 15
CDR3aa: CASSPQVGAGTEAFF
CDR3nt: TGTGCCAGCAGCCCCCAGGTGGGGGCGGGGACTGAAGCTTTCTTT

j_gene: TRBJ2-5
abundance: .
v_gene: TRBV5-1
d_gene: .
len: 15
CDR3aa: CASSRGSSGRETQYF
CDR3nt: TGCGCCAGCAGCCGAGGGAGTTCAGGCCGGGAGACCCAGTACTTC

j_gene: TRBJ1-4
abundance: .
v_gene: TRBV5-1
d_gene: TRBD1
len: 16
CDR3aa: CASSSGTAATNEKLFF
CDR3nt: TGCGCCAGCAGCTCAGGGACAGCTGCAACTAATGAAAAACTGTTTTTT

j_gene: TRBJ2-7
abundance: .
v_gene: TRBV27
d_gene: .
len: 10
CDR3aa: CASSLSEQYF
CDR3nt: TGTGCCAGCAGTTTATCCGAGCAGTACTTC

j_gene: TRBJ1-6
abundance: .
v_gene: TRBV7-3
d_gene: TRBD1
len: 14
CDR3aa: CASSFQGANSPLHF
CDR3nt: TGTGCCAGCAGCTTCCAGGGGGCGAATTCACCCCTCCACTTT

j_gene: TRBJ1-1
abundance: .
v_gene: TRBV20-1
d_gene: .
len: 11
CDR3aa: CSASEGTEAFF
CDR3nt: TGCAGTGCTAGTGAGGGGACTGAAGCTTTCTTT

j_gene: TRBJ2-2
abundance: .
v_gene: TRBV7-2
d_gene: .
len: 14
CDR3aa: CASSLGGPTGELFF
CDR3nt: TGTGCCAGCAGCTTAGGGGGGCCGACCGGGGAGCTGTTTTTT

j_gene: TRBJ2-7
abundance: .
v_gene: TRBV5-1
d_gene: TRBD2
len: 15
CDR3aa: CASSPRLAGADEQYF
CDR3nt: TGCGCCAGCAGCCCGAGACTAGCGGGAGCTGACGAGCAGTACTTC

j_gene: TRBJ2-1
abundance: .
v_gene: TRBV4-1
d_gene: .
len: 14
CDR3aa: CASSQVRREHEQFF
CDR3nt: TGCGCCAGCAGCCAAGTTCGCAGGGAGCATGAGCAGTTCTTC

j_gene: TRBJ2-7
abundance: .
v_gene: TRBV7-9
d_gene: TRBD1
len: 15
CDR3aa: CASSFGTGGYYEQYF
CDR3nt: TGTGCCAGCAGCTTCGGGACAGGGGGCTACTACGAGCAGTACTTC

j_gene: TRBJ2-7
abundance: .
v_gene: TRBV2
d_gene: TRBD2
len: 18
CDR3aa: CASSSLFSGHDSTYEQYF
CDR3nt: TGTGCCAGCAGTTCCTTATTTAGCGGGCACGATTCCACCTACGAGCAGTACTTC

j_gene: TRBJ2-3
abundance: .
v_gene: TRBV7-2
d_gene: TRBD2
len: 16
CDR3aa: CASSLARIAGPDTQYF
CDR3nt: TGTGCCAGCAGCTTAGCGAGGATAGCGGGGCCAGATACGCAGTATTTT

j_gene: TRBJ2-7
abundance: few
v_gene: TRBV29-1
d_gene: TRBD2
len: 13
CDR3aa: CSAWGGRTYEQYF
CDR3nt: TGCAGCGCCTGGGGGGGAAGGACCTACGAGCAGTACTTC

j_gene: TRBJ2-5
abundance: .
v_gene: TRBV5-1
d_gene: TRBD1
len: 14
CDR3aa: CASSFGQGKPTQYF
CDR3nt: TGCGCCAGCAGCTTCGGACAGGGGAAGCCGACCCAGTACTTC

j_gene: TRBJ2-7
abundance: .
v_gene: TRBV6-5
d_gene: TRBD1
len: 15
CDR3aa: CASSYGGQGAYEQYF
CDR3nt: TGTGCCAGCAGTTATGGGGGACAGGGGGCTTACGAGCAGTACTTC

j_gene: TRBJ1-1
abundance: .
v_gene: TRBV5-5
d_gene: TRBD1
len: 15
CDR3aa: CASSSPQGQVTEAFF
CDR3nt: TGTGCCAGCAGCTCCCCCCAAGGACAGGTCACTGAAGCTTTCTTT

j_gene: TRBJ2-7
abundance: .
v_gene: TRBV5-1
d_gene: TRBD1
len: 15
CDR3aa: CASSLGTDIDYEQYF
CDR3nt: TGCGCCAGCAGCTTAGGGACAGATATCGACTACGAGCAGTACTTC

j_gene: TRBJ2-3
abundance: .
v_gene: TRBV5-4
d_gene: .
len: 15
CDR3aa: CAGQNRRGSTDTQYF
CDR3nt: TGTGCCGGCCAGAACCGGAGGGGGAGCACAGATACGCAGTATTTT

j_gene: TRBJ2-3
abundance: .
v_gene: TRBV5-1
d_gene: .
len: 17
CDR3aa: CASSLAASGHSTDTQYF
CDR3nt: TGCGCCAGCAGCTTGGCCGCCAGCGGGCATAGCACAGATACGCAGTATTTT